The entry below gives a single T cell receptor (beta chain) sequence along with its context. Its antigen is as yet unknown. This specimen comes from a study of cytomegalovirus exposure and HLA in healthy donors. Turning to the study itself: Of several hundred genotyped donors, roughly 81% grouped in the Caucasian-associated ancestry cluster. Study-wide points: Most TCR sequences were rare, but some public TCRs occurred in many donors. According to a later analysis, donors in an Asian-associated ancestry cluster reportedly had fewer N-insertions than the 666-donor mean. An analysis that came later showed most CMV-associated TCR beta chains appearing HLA-restricted.

Primers: 60 Vbeta forward and 13 Jbeta reverse. Clones were read by immunoSEQ multiplex PCR, and TCRdb kept only the in-frame ones, dropping some. The repertoire holds under 110,000 clones, with more than 80% as singletons. The CDR3 length is 13 residues. From germline, CDR1 is MNHNS and CDR2 SASEGT. V lost 5 bases, J lost 4 bases, and 5 bases stayed unmatched. Sequenced material: PBMCs. The source is a man aged 25-45 years in good health and CMV-seronegative. The rearrangement uses TRBV6-1 and TRBJ2-7; TRBD2 matches 7 bases. The CDR3 DNA sequence: TGTGCCAGCAGTAAAACTAGCGTGTACGAGCAGTACTTC. The encoded protein is CASSKTSVYEQYF.